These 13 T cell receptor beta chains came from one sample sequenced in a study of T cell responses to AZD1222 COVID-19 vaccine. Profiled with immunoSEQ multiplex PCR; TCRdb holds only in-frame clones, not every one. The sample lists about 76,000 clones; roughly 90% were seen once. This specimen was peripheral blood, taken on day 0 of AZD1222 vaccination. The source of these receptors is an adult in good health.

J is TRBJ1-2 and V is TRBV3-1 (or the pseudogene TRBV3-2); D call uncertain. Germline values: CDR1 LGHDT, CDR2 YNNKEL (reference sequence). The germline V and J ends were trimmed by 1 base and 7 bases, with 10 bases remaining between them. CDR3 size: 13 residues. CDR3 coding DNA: TGTGCCAGCAGCCAAGGGGCCCCCGGTGGCTACACCTTC. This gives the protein CASSQGAPGGYTF.

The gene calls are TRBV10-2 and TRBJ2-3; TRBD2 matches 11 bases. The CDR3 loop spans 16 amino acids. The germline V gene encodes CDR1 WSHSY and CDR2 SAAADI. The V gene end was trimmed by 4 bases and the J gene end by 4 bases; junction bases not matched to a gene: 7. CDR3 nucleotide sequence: TGCGCCAGCAGTGGTAGCGGGGGGGCCATGGCAGATACGCAGTATTTT. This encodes CASSGSGGAMADTQYF.

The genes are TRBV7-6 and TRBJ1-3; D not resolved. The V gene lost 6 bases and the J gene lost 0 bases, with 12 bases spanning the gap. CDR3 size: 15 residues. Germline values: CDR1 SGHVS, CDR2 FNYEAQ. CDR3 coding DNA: TGTGCCAGCAGGTCCCTGGCGATCTCTGGAAACACCATATATTTT. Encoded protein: CASRSLAISGNTIYF.

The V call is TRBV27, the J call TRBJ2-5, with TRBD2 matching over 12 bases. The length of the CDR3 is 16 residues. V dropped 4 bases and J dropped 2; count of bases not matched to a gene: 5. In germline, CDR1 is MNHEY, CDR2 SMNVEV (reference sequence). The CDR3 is CASSSRLAGEQETQYF. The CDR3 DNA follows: TGTGCCAGCAGTTCGAGACTAGCGGGGGAACAAGAGACCCAGTACTTC.

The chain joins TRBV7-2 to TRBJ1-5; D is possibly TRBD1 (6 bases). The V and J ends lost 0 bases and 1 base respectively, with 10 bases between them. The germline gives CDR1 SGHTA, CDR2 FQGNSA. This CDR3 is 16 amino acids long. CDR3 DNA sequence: TGTGCCAGCAGCTTAGCGGGGGGGCCAAGCAATCAGCCCCAGCATTTT. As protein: CASSLAGGPSNQPQHF.

The CDR3 loop is CASSLFPGQGGYEQYF. The CDR3 DNA follows: TGCGCCAGCAGCTTATTTCCGGGACAGGGGGGATACGAGCAGTACTTC. The V call is TRBV5-1, the J call TRBJ2-7, with TRBD1 matching over 11 bases. The trim removed 2 bases at V and 4 bases at J, leaving 8 bases unmatched. CDR1 and CDR2 from the germline V gene are SGHRS and YFSETQ. The CDR3 loop spans 16 amino acids.

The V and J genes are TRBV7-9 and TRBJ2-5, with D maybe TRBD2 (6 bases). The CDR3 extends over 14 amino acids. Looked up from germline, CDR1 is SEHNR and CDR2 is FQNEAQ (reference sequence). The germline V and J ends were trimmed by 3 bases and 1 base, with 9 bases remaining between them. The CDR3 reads CASSFGDSQETQYF. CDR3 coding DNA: TGTGCCAGCAGCTTCGGGGACTCCCAAGAGACCCAGTACTTC.

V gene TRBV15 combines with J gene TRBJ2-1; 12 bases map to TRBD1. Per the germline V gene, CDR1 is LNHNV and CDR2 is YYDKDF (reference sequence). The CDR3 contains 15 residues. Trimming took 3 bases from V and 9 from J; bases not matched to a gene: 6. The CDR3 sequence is CATSRGGQGASEQFF. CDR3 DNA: TGTGCCACCAGCAGGGGGGGACAGGGGGCGTCTGAGCAGTTCTTC.

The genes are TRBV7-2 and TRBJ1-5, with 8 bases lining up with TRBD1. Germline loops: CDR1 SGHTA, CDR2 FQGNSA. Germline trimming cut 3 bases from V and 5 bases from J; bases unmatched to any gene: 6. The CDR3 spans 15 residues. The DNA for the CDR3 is TGTGCCAGCAGCTTTTACAGGGGGGGTGATCAGCCCCAGCATTTT. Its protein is CASSFYRGGDQPQHF.

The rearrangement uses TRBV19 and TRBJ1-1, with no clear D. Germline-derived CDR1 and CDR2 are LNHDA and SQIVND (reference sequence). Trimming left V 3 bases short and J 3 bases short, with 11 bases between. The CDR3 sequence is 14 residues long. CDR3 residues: CASSIGEAHTEAFF. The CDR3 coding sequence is TGTGCCAGTAGTATCGGTGAAGCACACACTGAAGCTTTCTTT.

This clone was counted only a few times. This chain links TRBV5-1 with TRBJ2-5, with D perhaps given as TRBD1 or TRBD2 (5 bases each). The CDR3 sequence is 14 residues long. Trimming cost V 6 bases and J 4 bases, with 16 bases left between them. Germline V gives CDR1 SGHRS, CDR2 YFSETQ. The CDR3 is CASTQGPTGETQYF. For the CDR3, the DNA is TGCGCCAGCACCCAGGGACCAACGGGAGAGACCCAGTACTTC.

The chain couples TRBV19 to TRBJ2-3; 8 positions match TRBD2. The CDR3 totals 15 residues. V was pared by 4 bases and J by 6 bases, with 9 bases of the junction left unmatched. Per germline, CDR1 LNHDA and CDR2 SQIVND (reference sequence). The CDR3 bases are TGTGCCAGTAGTAACCCGGGACTAGGGTTGGATACGCAGTATTTT. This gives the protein CASSNPGLGLDTQYF.

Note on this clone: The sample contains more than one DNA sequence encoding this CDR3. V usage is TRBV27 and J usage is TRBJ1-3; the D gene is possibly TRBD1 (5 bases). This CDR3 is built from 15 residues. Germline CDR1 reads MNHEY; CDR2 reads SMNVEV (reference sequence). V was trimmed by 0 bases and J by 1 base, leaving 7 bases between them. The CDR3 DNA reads TGTGCCAGCAGTTTATCGTGGGGGTCTGGAAACACCATATATTTT. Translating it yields CASSLSWGSGNTIYF.